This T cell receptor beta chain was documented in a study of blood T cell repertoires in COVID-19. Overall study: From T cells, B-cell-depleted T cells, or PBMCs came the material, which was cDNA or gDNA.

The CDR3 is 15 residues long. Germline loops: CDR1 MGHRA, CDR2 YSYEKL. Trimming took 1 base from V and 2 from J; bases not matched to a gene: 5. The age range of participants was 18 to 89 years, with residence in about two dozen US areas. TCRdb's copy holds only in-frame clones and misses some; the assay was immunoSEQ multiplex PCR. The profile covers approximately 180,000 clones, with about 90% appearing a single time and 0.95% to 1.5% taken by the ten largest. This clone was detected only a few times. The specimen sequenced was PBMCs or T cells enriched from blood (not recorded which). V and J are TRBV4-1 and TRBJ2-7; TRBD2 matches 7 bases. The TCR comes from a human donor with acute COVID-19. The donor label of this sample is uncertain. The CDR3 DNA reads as TGCGCCAGCAGCCAAGTATTGGGGGGGACCTACGAGCAGTACTTC. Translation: CASSQVLGGTYEQYF.